This TCR beta chain was sequenced for a study of blood T cell repertoires in COVID-19. Background on the study: Samples of COVID-19 (acute and convalescent) were obtained from the United States, Italy and Spain. The analysed material was cDNA or gDNA that came from T cells, B-cell-depleted T cells, or PBMCs.

Germline V gene sequence: CDR1 MNHEY, CDR2 SVGAGI. V dropped 8 bases and J dropped 3 bases, with 7 bases sitting between them. The CDR3 runs to 11 residues. In the original workflow: Counts of nucleated cells, estimated from reference gene primer amplification, were obtained. Only in-frame clones appear in the TCRdb table, and some are missing; sequencing was by immunoSEQ multiplex PCR. The V and J calls and clone size come from that table; D and trimming were worked out from the DNA. The sample records approximately 340,000 clones, around 82% being singletons. The chain combines TRBV6-5 with TRBJ1-1; a possible D gene is TRBD1 (5 bases). The sequence came from a man aged 30 to 45 with active or convalescent COVID-19. Sequencing was carried out using peripheral blood. The CDR3 nucleotides read TGTGCCAGCCACAGGCACACTGAAGCTTTCTTT. Protein product: CASHRHTEAFF.